The present TCR beta chain was sequenced within a study of shared clonotypes between healthy human individuals. Germline-derived CDR1 and CDR2 are SGHNT and YENEEA. Trimming stripped 0 bases from V and 9 bases from J, with 15 bases between. The CDR3 contains 15 residues. This clone was picked up one time. Per sorted-subset replicate PCR, input was approximately 200 ng DNA, representing around 29,000 T cell genomes. The repertoire was sequenced with immunoSEQ multiplex PCR; TCRdb's copy has only in-frame clones and lacks some. This sample has 2 million to 2.5 million clones; 92% occur once, and the top ten carry 0.37%.

The material sequenced was naive CD4+ T cells from PBMCs. Sample subset: CD45RA+ positively selected. The receptor comes from a man aged 18 to 29 in good health. Some clones in this sample may be carry-over from other donors' samples. This chain links TRBV11-3 with TRBJ2-1, with D possibly called TRBD1 or TRBD2 (5 bases each). The DNA for the CDR3 is TGTGCCAGCAGCTTAGACTACAGGAGCCTAGCTGAGCAGTTCTTC. Translation: CASSLDYRSLAEQFF.